The 4 T cell receptor beta chains reported below all come from one sample, sequenced in a study of follicular helper T cells after annual influenza vaccination. Time point specified: 2015-2016 season, 7 days after influenza vaccination. The table came from immunoSEQ multiplex PCR; TCRdb's copy has only in-frame clones and leaves some out. This table holds roughly 10,000 clones, around four fifths found once. Sequencing was performed on CXCR5- memory CD4+ T cells sorted from blood, taken 7 days after influenza vaccination. The receptors derive from an adult who received the influenza vaccine.

The rearrangement joins TRBV5-1 to TRBJ2-1; the match to TRBD1 covers 7 bases. Per germline, CDR1 SGHRS and CDR2 YFSETQ. The CDR3 is 15 residues long. J was trimmed by 3 bases and V by 3 bases; bases with no gene match: 6. In DNA, the CDR3 is TGCGCCAGCAGCTCTAACCGGGACAGCTACAATGAGCAGTTCTTC. It encodes CASSSNRDSYNEQFF.

The chain couples TRBV28 to TRBJ1-1; D is unclear. V was trimmed by 5 bases and J by 0 bases, leaving 13 bases between them. The CDR3 covers 15 residues. Germline-derived CDR1 and CDR2 are MDHEN and SYDVKM. The chain's CDR3 is CASSDRAELNTEAFF. The CDR3 DNA is TGTGCCAGCAGTGATCGCGCAGAATTGAACACTGAAGCTTTCTTT.

The chain couples TRBV5-4 to TRBJ2-7; D may be TRBD2 (5 bases). From germline, CDR1 is SGHNT and CDR2 YYREEE (reference sequence). This CDR3 has 15 amino acids. The V end lost 4 bases, the J end lost 0 bases, and 14 bases lay between the germline ends. The CDR3 sequence is CASSQADGRSYEQYF. In DNA form, the CDR3 reads TGTGCCAGCAGCCAAGCGGACGGTCGCTCCTACGAGCAGTACTTC.

The V and J genes are TRBV30 and TRBJ1-5; 11 nucleotides align to TRBD1. CDR1 is GTSNPN and CDR2 is SVGIG in the germline V gene (reference sequence). Trimming took 0 bases from V and 1 from J; bases not matched to a gene: 5. CDR3 length: 17 residues. The CDR3: CAWSVSRTGGSNQPQHF. CDR3 nucleotides: TGTGCCTGGAGTGTATCTAGGACAGGGGGCAGCAATCAGCCCCAGCATTTT.